This passage covers 21 T cell receptor beta chains from one sample sequenced in a study of blood T cells in healthy people across ages. Next came a second PCR, run for about 6 to 12 cycles, which used a sample-barcoded 5' primer along with a J-beta primer mix. TCRdb reanalysed the 5' RACE reads using MiXCR and keeps one entry per CDR3 protein. Among some 1,500,000 distinct CDR3 sequences listed, roughly two fifths were seen once. Sample: blood. These receptors came from a woman between 18 and 29 years old in good health.

This clonotype came up a few times. This chain connects TRBV4-3 to TRBJ1-2; D is unresolved. V was pared by 0 bases and J by 4 bases, with 12 bases between. This CDR3 is built from 15 residues. CDR1 LGHNA and CDR2 YSLEER come from the germline V gene. CDR3 in amino acids: CASSQDFGVGYGYTF. The CDR3 DNA is TGCGCCAGCAGCCAAGATTTTGGGGTTGGCTATGGCTACACCTTC.

Regarding this clonotype: A junction end diverges from the germline sequence, so it may reflect a read error. The chain employs TRBV2 and TRBJ2-4; 13 bases are a match to TRBD2. The J call is doubtful: the DNA matches TRBJ2-7 better. The CDR3 length is 14 residues. The V gene's germline CDR1 is SNHLY and CDR2 FYNNEI. The CDR3 DNA sequence: TGTGCCCGCAGTCCGGGACTAGCGGGATTCGAGCAGTACTTC. Amino acid sequence: CARSPGLAGFEQYF.

This clonotype showed up just a few times. The chain carries TRBV7-6 and TRBJ2-1; TRBD2 aligns across 8 bases. The CDR3 extends over 15 amino acids. Germline CDR1 reads SGHVS; CDR2 reads FNYEAQ. J lost 5 bases, V lost 1 base, and 4 bases had no gene match. CDR3 bases: TGTGCCAGCAGCTTAGGGACTAGCTTTGACAATGAGCAGTTCTTC. Residues: CASSLGTSFDNEQFF.

The rearrangement uses TRBV4-3 and TRBJ2-7; maybe TRBD1 (6 bases). This CDR3 is built from 15 residues. Germline lookup yields CDR1 LGHNA and CDR2 YSLEER. Trimming shortened V by 1 base and J by 2 bases, and 12 bases separated the two germline ends. The CDR3 region is CASSQAPGQTYEQYF. The DNA for the CDR3 is TGCGCCAGCAGCCAAGCGCCGGGACAAACCTACGAGCAGTACTTC.

The chain links TRBV4-3 to TRBJ2-2, with D possibly matching TRBD2 (6 bases). Germline V gives CDR1 LGHNA, CDR2 YSLEER. CDR3 length: 15 residues. V lost 4 bases, J lost 7 bases, and 16 bases lay in between. CDR3 amino acids: CASSPGRGMGGELFF. The CDR3 nucleotides read TGCGCCAGCAGCCCTGGACGGGGGATGGGCGGGGAGCTGTTTTTT.

This clonotype was counted a few times. The J gene is TRBJ2-7, the V gene TRBV27, with a weak D call TRBD2 (5 bases). This CDR3 contains 13 residues. Germline loops: CDR1 MNHEY, CDR2 SMNVEV (reference sequence). Trimming left V 5 bases short and J 3 bases short, with 11 bases between. For the CDR3, the DNA is TGTGCCAGCAGTAGAGGACTTTTCTACGAGCAGTACTTC. Translated, it gives CASSRGLFYEQYF.

A remark on this clonotype: At one end the junction does not follow the germline gene, possibly because of a read error. This rearrangement joins TRBV5-1 to TRBJ2-1; TRBD2 aligns across 11 bases. The CDR3 contains 15 residues. The germline CDR1 and CDR2 sequences are SGHRS and YFSETQ. CDR3 in amino acids: CVSGTTSGINNEQFF. Written as DNA, the CDR3 is TGCGTCAGCGGCACGACTAGCGGGATTAACAATGAGCAGTTCTTC. The full variable domain, in which reference TRBV5-1 and TRBJ2-1 provide the parts outside the CDR3, is KAGVTQTPRYLIKTRGQQVTLSCSPISGHRSVSWYQQTPGQGLQFLFEYFSETQRNKGNFPGRFSGRQFSNSRSEMNVSTLELGDSALYLCVSGTTSGINNEQFFGPGTRLTVL.

This clonotype showed up just a few times. CDR3 sequence: CASSEPGGTYNEQYF. For the CDR3, the DNA is TGTGCCAGCAGTGAACCCGGGGGGACCTACAATGAGCAGTACTTC. V is TRBV25-1 and J is TRBJ2-1, with 7 bases matching TRBD2. Judging by the DNA end, TRBJ2-7 fits better; the J call may be wrong. This CDR3 is built from 15 residues. From germline, CDR1 is MGHDK and CDR2 SYGVNS.

The genes are TRBV9 and TRBJ2-3; D remains unclear. V lost 6 bases and J lost 1, with 12 bases in between. This CDR3 spans 14 amino acids. Germline assignment: CDR1 SGDLS and CDR2 YYNGEE. In DNA form, the CDR3 reads TGTGCCAGCAAGAAGGCGGTCGGCACAGATACGCAGTATTTT. It specifies CASKKAVGTDTQYF.

The sample holds a few counts of this clonotype. The chain links TRBV7-2 to TRBJ1-5; tentatively, D is TRBD1 (6 bases). V lost 1 base to trimming and J lost 6 bases, with 13 bases between them. The CDR3 contains 15 residues. Per germline, CDR1 SGHTA and CDR2 FQGNSA. DNA for the CDR3: TGTGCCAGCAGCTTAGAGGGGGGCTTCGGTCAGCCCCAGCATTTT. Protein: CASSLEGGFGQPQHF.

This clonotype was observed a handful of times. The chain is built from TRBV29-1 and TRBJ2-4; D is uncertain. Trimming took 6 bases from V and 5 from J, leaving 14 bases between them. Germline assignment: CDR1 SQVTM and CDR2 ANQGSEA. The CDR3 is made up of 13 amino acids. CDR3 DNA: TGCAGCGTCTTCTCACCCGCCGAAAACATTCAGTACTTC. Amino acids: CSVFSPAENIQYF. Complete variable domain (other parts from reference TRBV29-1 and TRBJ2-4): SAVISQKPSRDICQRGTSLTIQCQVDSQVTMMFWYRQQPGQSLTLIATANQGSEATYESGFVIDKFPISRPNLTFSTLTVSNMSPEDSSIYLCSVFSPAENIQYFGAGTRLSVL.

The V call is TRBV16, the J call TRBJ2-1, with TRBD1 as a possible D gene (6 bases). V was shortened by 0 bases and J by 10 bases, with 16 bases between the two germline ends. Germline CDR1 reads KGHSY; CDR2 reads FQNENV. The CDR3 runs to 15 residues. The CDR3 here is CASSQSDRKDYEQFF. CDR3 sequence (DNA): TGTGCCAGCAGCCAATCCGACAGGAAAGACTACGAGCAGTTCTTC.

The chain is built from TRBV6-2 or TRBV6-3 and TRBJ1-1; 8 bases fit TRBD1. The junction had 6 bases not matched to a gene; V was cut back by 0 bases and J by 0 bases. Looked up from germline, CDR1 is MNHEY and CDR2 is SVGEGT. The CDR3 covers 17 residues. The CDR3: CASSYSRSTGVNTEAFF. The CDR3 nucleotides are TGTGCCAGCAGTTACTCGAGGTCGACAGGGGTGAACACTGAAGCTTTCTTT.

The V and J genes are TRBV4-2 and TRBJ1-5, with TRBD1 matching over 7 bases. Germline loops: CDR1 LGHNA, CDR2 YNFKEQ. The CDR3 consists of 15 residues. V shed 5 bases and J 3 bases; nucleotides not matched to a gene: 7. CDR3 sequence reads: CASSFEGQINQPQHF. CDR3 in DNA: TGTGCCAGCAGCTTCGAGGGACAGATCAATCAGCCCCAGCATTTT.

The V call is TRBV20-1, the J call TRBJ1-5; possible D gene TRBD1, 5 bases. CDR1 is DFQATT and CDR2 is SNEGSKA in the germline V gene (reference sequence). V shed 0 bases and J shed 5 bases, with 17 bases lying between them. There are 16 residues in the CDR3. The CDR3, as DNA: TGCAGTGCTAGAGATTTTAGTCTAGGGGCATATCAGCCCCAGCATTTT. It translates to CSARDFSLGAYQPQHF.

J is TRBJ1-2 and V is TRBV4-1, with TRBD1 matching over 8 bases. The CDR3 totals 15 residues. Germline CDR1 is MGHRA and CDR2 is YSYEKL. The V segment lost 2 bases and the J segment 4 bases; nucleotides outside the gene matches: 6. The CDR3 DNA follows: TGCGCCAGCAGCCAATATGCAGGGGGCGGCTATGGCTACACCTTC. It codes for CASSQYAGGGYGYTF.

This chain uses TRBV6-5 with TRBJ1-1; 9 bases are a match to TRBD1. V lost 2 bases to trimming and J lost 6 bases; unmatched junction nucleotides: 7. Germline V CDR1 and CDR2: MNHEY, SVGAGI. CDR3 length: 15 amino acids. CDR3 residues: CASSYAQGASAEAFF. CDR3 nucleotides: TGTGCCAGCAGTTACGCACAGGGGGCTAGCGCTGAAGCTTTCTTT.

The DNA for the CDR3 is TGTGCCAGCAGTTTAATATTAGCGGTTTACAATGAGCAGTTCTTC. Its translation is CASSLILAVYNEQFF. The chain links TRBV12-3 or TRBV12-4 to TRBJ2-1, with TRBD2 as a possible D gene (6 bases). This CDR3 spans 15 amino acids. V lost 2 bases, J lost 4 bases, and 12 bases lay in between.

The V gene is TRBV12-3 or TRBV12-4, the J gene TRBJ1-2; D is ambiguous. The germline V and J ends were trimmed by 6 bases and 7 bases, with 9 bases remaining between them. The CDR3 spans 11 residues. The DNA of the CDR3 is TGTGCCAGCAGAACTAGGGTTGGCTACACCTTC. Protein: CASRTRVGYTF.

This clonotype was observed a few times. The chain has TRBV5-1 and TRBJ2-1, with 8 positions matching TRBD1. The germline V gene encodes CDR1 SGHRS and CDR2 YFSETQ. This CDR3 region has 14 residues. The V segment lost 4 bases and the J segment 9 bases; nucleotides outside the gene matches: 9. Here the CDR3 DNA reads TGCGCCAGCAGCGAGGGACAGGAGGCCGGTGAGCAGTTCTTC. Protein sequence: CASSEGQEAGEQFF.

The chain couples TRBV12-3 or TRBV12-4 to TRBJ2-5; 7 positions match TRBD1. The CDR3 sequence is 13 residues long. J was trimmed by 3 bases and V by 7 bases; bases with no gene match: 5. The CDR3, as DNA: TGTGCCAGCACCCGCAGGGGGAAAGAGACCCAGTACTTC. Translating it yields CASTRRGKETQYF.